This T cell receptor (beta chain) was recovered during a study of OX40 agonist ivuxolimab in advanced cancers. Study as a whole: Treatment of patients was with ivuxolimab, an agonistic anti-OX40 (CD134) antibody.

Unmatched junction bases numbered 10, after V lost 2 bases and J lost 4 bases. Germline CDR1 LGHNA, CDR2 YSLEER. The CDR3 covers 18 residues. Libraries were prepared by immunoSEQ multiplex PCR; TCRdb keeps only in-frame clonotypes and omits some of them. The sample includes some 55,000 clones, around 80% of them seen just once. V gene TRBV4-3 combines with J gene TRBJ2-4; 11 nucleotides match TRBD2. This clonotype originated in an adult with an advanced solid tumor such as melanoma, head and neck, liver or kidney cancer. Specimen: CD4+ or CD8+ T cells sorted from blood, collected in a trial of the OX40 agonist ivuxolimab. The CDR3 here is CASSQSYVAGGPKNIQYF. The CDR3 bases are TGCGCCAGCAGCCAAAGTTATGTAGCGGGGGGGCCTAAAAACATTCAGTACTTC.